These 19 T cell receptor beta chains were all obtained from the same sample, sequenced in a study of cytomegalovirus exposure and HLA in healthy donors. PCR involved 60 Vbeta and 13 Jbeta primers. Only in-frame clones appear in the TCRdb table, and some are missing; sequencing was by immunoSEQ multiplex PCR. The table lists approximately 100,000 clones, under 75% of them singletons, with over 2% in the top ten. Source material: PBMCs. Every receptor here comes from a man over 45 in good health and CMV-seronegative.

Concerning this clone: The junction shows a germline mismatch at one end, possibly a read error. This sequence joins TRBV7-9 and TRBJ1-1, with D tentatively TRBD1 (6 bases). CDR3 length equals 15 residues. CDR1 and CDR2 from the germline V gene are SEHNR and FQNEAQ (reference sequence). CDR3 region: CSSSITGSGFSEAFF. The CDR3 region has the DNA TGTTCCAGCAGCATTACAGGGTCCGGATTTTCTGAAGCTTTCTTT.

In its sample, this clone was seen a few times. V gene TRBV5-4 combines with J gene TRBJ1-5; 9 nucleotides line up with TRBD1. CDR3 length: 13 residues. The junction had 7 bases not matched to a gene; V was cut back by 9 bases and J by 6 bases. Germline assignment: CDR1 SGHNT and CDR2 YYREEE (reference sequence). The chain's CDR3 is CATSPGQGQPQHF. The DNA of the CDR3 is TGTGCCACCTCCCCGGGACAGGGTCAGCCCCAGCATTTT.

V is TRBV7-8 and J is TRBJ2-7, with a possible D match to TRBD2 (5 bases). This CDR3 comprises 13 residues. The V gene lost 5 bases and the J gene lost 3 bases, with 11 bases spanning the gap. Germline V gives CDR1 SGHVS, CDR2 FQNEAQ. As DNA, the CDR3 is TGTGCCAGCAGCCACGTGGACTTCTACGAGCAGTACTTC. Translated, it gives CASSHVDFYEQYF.

V and J are TRBV27 and TRBJ2-7; D ambiguous. The germline gives CDR1 MNHEY, CDR2 SMNVEV (reference sequence). The CDR3 sequence is 17 residues long. V was shortened by 1 base and J by 0 bases, with 16 bases between the two germline ends. The CDR3 region is CASSLLSSGRLSYEQYF. The CDR3 bases are TGTGCCAGCAGTTTATTGTCGTCGGGTCGCCTCTCCTACGAGCAGTACTTC.

The J gene is TRBJ1-2, the V gene TRBV7-6; 8 positions match TRBD1. The ends lost 1 base at V and 6 bases at J; junction bases unmatched: 13. Per the germline V gene, CDR1 is SGHVS and CDR2 is FNYEAQ. CDR3 length: 17 residues. The CDR3 spells CASSLGTGSLGEHGYTF. The CDR3 DNA is TGTGCCAGCAGCTTAGGGACAGGGAGTTTGGGGGAACATGGCTACACCTTC.

This sequence joins TRBV6-1 and TRBJ2-5, with 11 bases identical to TRBD2. The germline CDR1 and CDR2 sequences are MNHNS and SASEGT. This CDR3 has 13 amino acids. With V trimmed by 9 bases and J by 6 bases, 6 bases remained unmatched. The CDR3 is CASTSGGGKTQYF. Written as DNA, the CDR3 is TGTGCCAGTACTAGCGGGGGCGGAAAGACCCAGTACTTC.

CDR3 region: CASSSGQGNEQFF. CDR3 coding DNA: TGCGCCAGCAGCAGCGGACAGGGGAATGAGCAGTTCTTC. The V call is TRBV5-1, the J call TRBJ2-1; 9 nucleotides align to TRBD1. CDR3 length equals 13 residues. Losses at the gene ends were 4 bases for V and 7 bases for J; bases not matched to a gene: 3. Germline CDR1 reads SGHRS; CDR2 reads YFSETQ.

This chain connects TRBV11-2 to TRBJ1-5, with D maybe TRBD1 (6 bases). The CDR3 sequence is 14 residues long. Looked up from germline, CDR1 is SGHAT and CDR2 is FQNNGV. Trimming removed 3 bases from V and 2 bases from J, with 8 bases in between. DNA of the CDR3: TGTGCCAGCAGCTTCTCAGGGGGCAATCAGCCCCAGCATTTT. Encoded protein: CASSFSGGNQPQHF.

V and J are TRBV6-6 and TRBJ1-3, with 10 bases lining up with TRBD1. The CDR3 contains 16 residues. The V and J ends lost 5 bases and 2 bases, in that order; junction bases with no gene match: 6. Germline-derived CDR1 and CDR2 are MNHNY and SVGAGI (reference sequence). The CDR3 DNA reads TGTGCCAGCAGTCCATCCGGGACAGGGGCTGGAAACACCATATATTTT. Translating it yields CASSPSGTGAGNTIYF.

This chain joins TRBV11-2 and TRBJ2-1; TRBD2 agrees at 8 bases. V was pared by 5 bases and J by 4 bases, with 4 bases of the junction left unmatched. This CDR3 is built from 14 residues. Germline V lookup: CDR1 SGHAT, CDR2 FQNNGV. DNA of the CDR3: TGTGCCAGCAGCGCCGGGGGGGGGTACAATGAGCAGTTCTTC. Its protein product is CASSAGGGYNEQFF.

The gene calls are TRBV7-2 and TRBJ2-1; 10 positions agree with TRBD2. The V gene end was trimmed by 6 bases and the J gene end by 1 base; junction bases not matched to a gene: 3. In germline, CDR1 is SGHTA, CDR2 FQGNSA. CDR3 length: 15 residues. CDR3 loop: CASSQRGGSYNEQFF. CDR3 nucleotides: TGTGCCAGCAGTCAGCGGGGGGGATCCTACAATGAGCAGTTCTTC.

The DNA of the CDR3 is TGTGCCTGGAGTGTTGGGGGGATCACTGAAGCTTTCTTT. This encodes CAWSVGGITEAFF. This sequence joins TRBV30 and TRBJ1-1, with a possible D match to TRBD1 (5 bases). CDR1 is GTSNPN and CDR2 is SVGIG in the germline V gene (reference sequence). The V gene lost 0 bases and the J gene lost 4 bases, with 9 bases spanning the gap. The CDR3 totals 13 residues.

The gene calls are TRBV4-1 and TRBJ2-2; 9 bases align to TRBD1. Germline V gene data show CDR1 as MGHRA and CDR2 as YSYEKL. The CDR3 is 14 amino acids. The trim removed 6 bases at V and 6 bases at J, leaving 5 bases unmatched. The CDR3 nucleotides read TGCGCCAGCAGTCCGGGACAGGGTCCCGGGGAGCTGTTTTTT. It translates to CASSPGQGPGELFF.

The table lists this clone with a count of one. This chain uses TRBV18 with TRBJ1-1; TRBD1 agrees at 9 bases. The CDR3 length is 16 residues. Germline V CDR1 and CDR2: KGHSH, LQKENI. J gave up 0 bases and V 4 bases, and 6 bases lay outside the gene matches. Here the CDR3 reads CASSRRGQGMNTEAFF. The DNA of the CDR3 is TGTGCCAGCTCACGGAGGGGACAGGGCATGAACACTGAAGCTTTCTTT.

V and J are TRBV5-1 and TRBJ1-6; no definite D call. V lost 3 bases to trimming and J lost 8 bases, with 9 bases between them. Per the germline V gene, CDR1 is SGHRS and CDR2 is YFSETQ. The CDR3 covers 13 residues. CDR3 bases: TGCGCCAGCAGCTACAGTCCGGATTCACCCCTCCACTTT. Residues: CASSYSPDSPLHF.

The chain recombines TRBV7-2 with TRBJ1-5, with unresolved D. Trimming shortened V by 1 base and J by 2 bases, and 12 bases separated the two germline ends. The V gene's germline CDR1 is SGHTA and CDR2 FQGNSA. CDR3 length: 16 residues. CDR3 bases: TGTGCCAGCAGCTTAGGGCGGGGATCCGGCAATCAGCCCCAGCATTTT. It codes for CASSLGRGSGNQPQHF.

The J gene is TRBJ2-7, the V gene TRBV10-3; weak D call: TRBD2 (6 bases). With 10 bases removed from V and 1 base from J, the gap between germline ends came to 8 bases. CDR1 and CDR2 (germline): ENHRY, SYGVKD. The CDR3 contains 11 residues. Here the CDR3 reads CATAGSYEQYF. In DNA form, the CDR3 reads TGTGCCACCGCGGGGTCCTACGAGCAGTACTTC.

J is TRBJ1-4 and V is TRBV15; TRBD1 matches at 9 bases. The CDR3 runs to 15 residues. Trimming took 2 bases from V and 10 from J; bases not matched to a gene: 8. Germline assignment: CDR1 LNHNV and CDR2 YYDKDF (reference sequence). The CDR3 DNA follows: TGTGCCACCAGCAGATCCGGGACAGGGCCGGGAAAACTGTTTTTT. As protein: CATSRSGTGPGKLFF.

J is TRBJ1-1 and V is TRBV29-1, with D unresolved. V gave up 2 bases and J gave up 7 bases, with 11 bases separating them. There are 12 residues in the CDR3. Germline lookup yields CDR1 SQVTM and CDR2 ANQGSEA. The DNA of the CDR3 is TGCAGCGTTGAATTCCCCGGGTATGAAGCTTTCTTT. Translated, it gives CSVEFPGYEAFF.